These 14 T cell receptor beta chains originate from one sample sequenced in a study of Ad26.COV2.S vaccination and SARS-CoV-2 variants. The treatment is: about 20 received Ad26.COV2.S at low or high dose, single or two shots; several received placebo; per-sample allocation not given. On day 63 after the first injection, vaccine and placebo recipients gave samples. Sequencing used immunoSEQ multiplex PCR; TCRdb keeps in-frame clones, though not all of them. The sample shows roughly 400,000 clones, approximately 89% of them seen only once. Source: peripheral blood, taken in a trial of Ad26.COV2.S vaccine versus placebo. The receptors were gathered from a person between 18 and 59 years old who received the Ad26.COV2.S COVID-19 vaccine or a placebo.

The rearrangement joins TRBV5-1 to TRBJ2-1, with D possibly being TRBD1 or TRBD2 (5 bases each). Between the trimmed V and J ends, which lost 4 bases and 9 bases, there was a span of 20 bases. There are 15 residues in the CDR3. The germline gives CDR1 SGHRS, CDR2 YFSETQ. The CDR3 DNA sequence: TGCGCCAGCAGCCAGGGAGAGGGGAGCTATGTTGAGCAGTTCTTC. This encodes CASSQGEGSYVEQFF.

The chain has TRBV2 and TRBJ2-2; D may be TRBD1 (6 bases). Trimming removed 5 bases from V and 4 bases from J, with 8 bases in between. Germline values: CDR1 SNHLY, CDR2 FYNNEI. The CDR3 extends over 13 amino acids. CDR3 sequence: CASSQQGTGELFF. The CDR3, as DNA: TGTGCCAGCAGTCAACAGGGCACCGGGGAGCTGTTTTTT. The whole variable domain, remainder taken from reference TRBV2 and TRBJ2-2, is EPEVTQTPSHQVTQMGQEVILRCVPISNHLYFYWYRQILGQKVEFLVSFYNNEISEKSEIFDDQFSVERPDGSNFTLKIRSTKLEDSAMYFCASSQQGTGELFFGEGSRLTVL.

As for this clone: Other DNA sequences in this sample translate to the same CDR3. This chain uses TRBV5-1 with TRBJ1-2, with 10 nucleotides matching TRBD1. Germline loops: CDR1 SGHRS, CDR2 YFSETQ. The CDR3 is 14 amino acids. V trimming: 4 bases; J trimming: 3 bases; junction bases outside the gene matches: 3. The chain's CDR3 is CASSLGQGDYGYTF. The DNA of the CDR3 is TGCGCCAGCAGCCTCGGACAGGGGGACTATGGCTACACCTTC.

This sequence joins TRBV21-1 and TRBJ2-5; the D call in the table, TRBD2, was not verified against the DNA. TRBV21-1 is shown as a pseudogene. This CDR3 comprises 14 residues. As DNA, the CDR3 is TGTGCCAGCTCCCCCGGGGGGCGCCGGGAGACCCAGTACTTC. Amino acid sequence: CASSPGGRRETQYF.

V is TRBV2 and J is TRBJ2-1; D is unresolved. Germline CDR1 reads SNHLY; CDR2 reads FYNNEI. V lost 4 bases and J 5 bases, leaving 12 bases between the germline ends. CDR3 length equals 14 residues. CDR3 nucleotide sequence: TGTGCCAGCAGTGCCCGGCTATTCAACAATGAGCAGTTCTTC. The encoded protein is CASSARLFNNEQFF.

With respect to this clone: Relative to the germline gene, one junction end is altered; a read error may explain this. The chain joins TRBV5-4 to TRBJ2-7; TRBD1 aligns across 7 bases. The CDR3 runs 12 residues. The germline V gene has CDR1 SGHNT and CDR2 YYREEE (reference sequence). This chain's CDR3 is CASSVVGTEENF. CDR3 in DNA: TGTGCCAGCAGCGTCGTTGGGACAGAGGAGAACTTC.

V usage is TRBV11-3 and J usage is TRBJ2-1; 11 nucleotides line up with TRBD2. Trimming at V came to 0 bases and at J to 4 bases, leaving 2 bases not matched to a gene. Germline CDR1 reads SGHNT; CDR2 reads YENEEA. The CDR3 runs to 16 residues. The CDR3 is CASSLELAGGYNEQFF. Here the CDR3 DNA reads TGTGCCAGCAGCTTAGAGCTAGCGGGAGGATACAATGAGCAGTTCTTC.

This chain joins TRBV19 and TRBJ2-7; TRBD2 is a possible D gene (5 bases). Germline V gene data show CDR1 as LNHDA and CDR2 as SQIVND (reference sequence). The CDR3 length is 13 residues. Trimming stripped 3 bases from V and 4 bases from J, with 10 bases between. CDR3 loop: CASSIFGEYEQYF. The CDR3 nucleotides read TGTGCCAGTAGTATCTTCGGGGAGTACGAGCAGTACTTC. The variable domain in full, with the rest retrieved from reference TRBV19 and TRBJ2-7, is DGGITQSPKYLFRKEGQNVTLSCEQNLNHDAMYWYRQDPGQGLRLIYYSQIVNDFQKGDIAEGYSVSREKKESFPLTVTSAQKNPTAFYLCASSIFGEYEQYFGPGTRLTVT.

The V call is TRBV30, the J call TRBJ1-1, with unresolved D. From germline, CDR1 is GTSNPN and CDR2 SVGIG (reference sequence). CDR3 length: 13 residues. Trimming stripped 3 bases from V and 0 bases from J, with 8 bases between. Here the CDR3 reads CAWRKAMNTEAFF. For the CDR3, the DNA is TGTGCCTGGAGGAAGGCCATGAACACTGAAGCTTTCTTT.

The chain carries TRBV19 and TRBJ1-1, with D hard to call. CDR1 is LNHDA and CDR2 is SQIVND in the germline V gene (reference sequence). Trimming left V 3 bases short and J 11 bases short, with 22 bases between. This CDR3 spans 15 amino acids. The CDR3 DNA follows: TGTGCCAGTAGTATGCTACACCCGGGCCCTTCGGGGGCTTTCTTT. This encodes CASSMLHPGPSGAFF.

This sequence joins TRBV19 and TRBJ1-4; TRBD1 matches 7 bases. The CDR3 spans 14 residues. With V trimmed by 3 bases and J by 5 bases, 3 bases remained unmatched. CDR1 is LNHDA and CDR2 is SQIVND in the germline V gene (reference sequence). The CDR3 is CASSMDRWNEKLFF. The CDR3 DNA is TGTGCCAGTAGTATGGACAGGTGGAATGAAAAACTGTTTTTT. Full variable domain (rest looked up from reference TRBV19 and TRBJ1-4): DGGITQSPKYLFRKEGQNVTLSCEQNLNHDAMYWYRQDPGQGLRLIYYSQIVNDFQKGDIAEGYSVSREKKESFPLTVTSAQKNPTAFYLCASSMDRWNEKLFFGSGTQLSVL.

V gene TRBV7-9 combines with J gene TRBJ2-7, with a tentative D call TRBD2 (6 bases). The CDR3 has 17 amino acids. Looked up from germline, CDR1 is SEHNR and CDR2 is FQNEAQ (reference sequence). V dropped 5 bases and J dropped 4 bases, with 24 bases sitting between them. The CDR3 region has the DNA TGTGCCAGCAGCCCCGACGTCCTGTTCGGGACTCTTTACGAGCAGTACTTC. Its protein is CASSPDVLFGTLYEQYF. The variable domain in full, completed from reference TRBV7-9 and TRBJ2-7, reads DTGVSQNPRHKITKRGQNVTFRCDPISEHNRLYWYRQTLGQGPEFLTYFQNEAQLEKSRLLSDRFSAERPKGSFSTLEIQRTEQGDSAMYLCASSPDVLFGTLYEQYFGPGTRLTVT.

The rearrangement joins TRBV4-2 to TRBJ1-1; D not resolved. Trimming removed 1 base at V and 0 bases at J, with 9 bases between. Germline values: CDR1 LGHNA, CDR2 YNFKEQ. The CDR3 extends over 15 amino acids. The CDR3 sequence: CASSQVLDMNTEAFF. The CDR3 DNA is TGTGCCAGCAGCCAAGTTCTGGATATGAACACTGAAGCTTTCTTT.

The chain uses TRBV6-5 and TRBJ2-6; no firm D call. V was trimmed by 8 bases and J by 0 bases, leaving 11 bases between them. This CDR3 region has 15 residues. Germline loops: CDR1 MNHEY, CDR2 SVGAGI. CDR3 protein: CASREVSSGANVLTF. The DNA for the CDR3 is TGTGCCAGCCGAGAGGTTAGCTCTGGGGCCAACGTCCTGACTTTC.